The 29 T cell receptor beta chains in this list originate from one sample, sequenced in a study of blood T cells in healthy people across ages. Alongside a J-beta primer mix, a sample-barcoded 5' primer served in a second PCR lasting roughly 6 to 11 cycles. Each CDR3 protein gets one entry after TCRdb re-called the 5' RACE reads with MiXCR. The repertoire holds roughly 550,000 distinct CDR3 sequences, with 24% as singletons. Separately, the same data were catalogued under a study of T cells of mothers and their children.

What was sequenced was blood. The receptors were gathered from a boy aged 5 to 17 in good health.

The chain uses TRBV25-1 and TRBJ2-4; D is possibly TRBD1 or TRBD2 (6 bases each). The CDR3 is 14 amino acids. Trimming pared 4 bases from V and 3 bases from J, leaving 10 bases between. Germline V gene data show CDR1 as MGHDK and CDR2 as SYGVNS. The CDR3 bases are TGTGCCAGCAGTGGAGGAGGGGGCAAAAACATTCAGTACTTC. Its translation is CASSGGGGKNIQYF.

The rearrangement uses TRBV6-5 and TRBJ2-3; 12 bases map to TRBD2. This CDR3 is built from 15 residues. Germline CDR1 MNHEY, CDR2 SVGAGI. With 2 bases clipped from V and 6 bases from J, the junction kept 3 bases outside the gene matches. The CDR3 spells CASSYPSGGGDTQYF. For the CDR3, the DNA is TGTGCCAGCAGTTACCCTAGCGGGGGGGGCGATACGCAGTATTTT.

The rearrangement links TRBV20-1 to TRBJ1-5; D unresolved. The CDR3 has 12 amino acids. V gave up 2 bases and J gave up 4 bases, with 6 bases separating them. The germline V gene has CDR1 DFQATT and CDR2 SNEGSKA (reference sequence). CDR3 bases: TGCAGTGCTAGATCCAGGAATCAGCCCCAGCATTTT. It codes for CSARSRNQPQHF.

The chain couples TRBV5-1 to TRBJ2-3; D gene unclear. The germline CDR1 and CDR2 sequences are SGHRS and YFSETQ. The V and J ends lost 0 bases and 1 base respectively, with 12 bases between them. The CDR3 has 16 residues. The CDR3 DNA sequence: TGCGCCAGCAGCTTGGCCTTAGTCCGAGGCACAGATACGCAGTATTTT. Encoded protein: CASSLALVRGTDTQYF.

This clonotype was picked up a small number of times. This CDR3 is CSATLGTAIQETQYF. The CDR3 DNA follows: TGCAGTGCTACCCTAGGGACAGCGATACAAGAGACCCAGTACTTC. The chain uses TRBV20-1 and TRBJ2-5; TRBD1 agrees at 7 bases. CDR3 length: 15 amino acids. The V and J ends lost 4 bases and 2 bases, in that order; junction bases with no gene match: 10. In germline, CDR1 is DFQATT, CDR2 SNEGSKA (reference sequence).

The chain joins TRBV6-2 or TRBV6-3 to TRBJ1-5; D is ambiguous. Germline V gene sequence: CDR1 MNHEY, CDR2 SVGEGT. The CDR3 runs to 15 residues. Trimming left V 3 bases short and J 3 bases short, with 12 bases between. CDR3 region: CASSYSGRLNQPQHF. The CDR3 DNA reads as TGTGCCAGCAGTTATAGTGGGCGGCTCAATCAGCCCCAGCATTTT.

The rearrangement joins TRBV4-3 to TRBJ1-4; 8 positions match TRBD1. J lost 8 bases, V lost 0 bases, and 8 bases had no gene match. This CDR3 spans 16 amino acids. Germline-derived CDR1 and CDR2 are LGHNA and YSLEER. The CDR3 DNA is TGCGCCAGCAGCCAAGATAGCCCAGGGGGCGCGGAAAAACTGTTTTTT. This translates into CASSQDSPGGAEKLFF.

About this clonotype itself: Sequence at one end of the junction differs from germline and may be a read error. This rearrangement joins TRBV13 to TRBJ2-1; D might be TRBD2 (6 bases). Germline V lookup: CDR1 PRHDT, CDR2 FYEKMQ (reference sequence). The CDR3 sequence is 13 residues long. CDR3 loop: CAGSSAGRNEQFF. The CDR3 nucleotides read TGTGCCGGCAGCTCAGCGGGCCGCAATGAGCAGTTCTTC.

This chain links TRBV4-1 with TRBJ1-1; 8 nucleotides match TRBD1. The CDR3 extends over 15 amino acids. The V gene end was trimmed by 1 base and the J gene end by 1 base; junction bases not matched to a gene: 2. The germline CDR1 and CDR2 sequences are MGHRA and YSYEKL. As DNA, the CDR3 is TGCGCCAGCAGCCAAGTCCAGGGGGCGAACACTGAAGCTTTCTTT. This encodes CASSQVQGANTEAFF.

This clonotype was found many times. This chain joins TRBV20-1 and TRBJ2-1; a possible D gene is TRBD2 (6 bases). The V gene's germline CDR1 is DFQATT and CDR2 SNEGSKA (reference sequence). With 0 bases removed from V and 0 bases from J, the gap between germline ends came to 15 bases. This CDR3 has 17 amino acids. The CDR3 DNA sequence: TGCAGTGCTAGAGATCCGGGGGAGGCCCGCTCCTACAATGAGCAGTTCTTC. This codes for CSARDPGEARSYNEQFF.

The sample holds many counts of this clonotype. The chain joins TRBV5-1 to TRBJ2-5; TRBD1 might be the D (6 bases). Germline V lookup: CDR1 SGHRS, CDR2 YFSETQ. This CDR3 has 14 residues. Trimming took off 0 bases at V and 5 bases at J, with 11 bases between the two ends. Here the CDR3 DNA reads TGCGCCAGCAGCTTGGACAGGGACGGGGAGACCCAGTACTTC. It codes for CASSLDRDGETQYF.

This clonotype was counted many times. V gene TRBV18 combines with J gene TRBJ2-3, with TRBD2 matching over 7 bases. V shed 2 bases, J shed 4 bases, and the junction held 12 bases outside the gene matches. The CDR3 has 17 residues. From germline, CDR1 is KGHSH and CDR2 LQKENI. Written as DNA, the CDR3 is TGTGCCAGCTCACCAACACTGGGCGGGAGCGCTCCAGATACGCAGTATTTT. It is translated as CASSPTLGGSAPDTQYF.

This clonotype appeared a few times. The gene calls are TRBV7-2 and TRBJ1-3; 9 bases map to TRBD1. This CDR3 is built from 16 residues. In germline, CDR1 is SGHTA, CDR2 FQGNSA. V lost 3 bases to trimming and J lost 1 base; unmatched junction nucleotides: 4. The CDR3 DNA reads as TGTGCCAGCAGCTTGGTAGGGACAGGGTCTGGAAACACCATATATTTT. It is translated as CASSLVGTGSGNTIYF.

This chain connects TRBV20-1 to TRBJ2-7; 10 bases fit TRBD2. V shed 0 bases, J shed 3 bases, and the junction held 8 bases outside the gene matches. CDR3 length: 16 residues. Germline V lookup: CDR1 DFQATT, CDR2 SNEGSKA (reference sequence). CDR3 loop: CSARDRLAGVNYEQYF. The CDR3 DNA is TGCAGTGCTAGAGATCGGCTAGCGGGAGTAAACTACGAGCAGTACTTC.

This clonotype came up a few times. This rearrangement joins TRBV3-1 to TRBJ2-3; the match to TRBD1 covers 8 bases. The CDR3 extends over 15 amino acids. J lost 1 base, V lost 6 bases, and 6 bases had no gene match. CDR1 and CDR2 from the germline V gene are LGHDT and YNNKEL (reference sequence). The DNA of the CDR3 is TGTGCCAGCAGATCTCCGGGACAGGGCACAGATACGCAGTATTTT. This gives the protein CASRSPGQGTDTQYF.

This chain connects TRBV12-3 or TRBV12-4 to TRBJ1-2; no clear D. Trimming shortened V by 5 bases and J by 7 bases, and 14 bases separated the two germline ends. The CDR3 runs 13 residues. CDR3 residues: CASSLTEGFGYTF. The CDR3 nucleotides read TGTGCCAGCAGTCTGACGGAAGGGTTTGGCTACACCTTC.

This chain uses TRBV5-6 with TRBJ1-4; D is undetermined. V was trimmed by 0 bases and J by 4 bases, leaving 7 bases between them. Germline V lookup: CDR1 SGHDT, CDR2 YYEEEE. The CDR3 covers 14 residues. CDR3: CASSLVGFNEKLFF. The CDR3 DNA follows: TGTGCCAGCAGCTTGGTGGGGTTTAATGAAAAACTGTTTTTT.

This clonotype has a handful of counts. The rearrangement links TRBV20-1 to TRBJ2-7; D remains ambiguous. Trimming removed 3 bases at V and 0 bases at J, with 9 bases between. This CDR3 has 13 residues. Germline V gene sequence: CDR1 DFQATT, CDR2 SNEGSKA (reference sequence). Here the CDR3 DNA reads TGCAGTGCTAGCGTTACGGCCTCCTACGAGCAGTACTTC. This gives the protein CSASVTASYEQYF.

The table lists this clonotype with a few counts. The chain uses TRBV11-2 and TRBJ2-7; the D gene is possibly TRBD2 (6 bases). The V and J ends lost 5 bases and 2 bases respectively, with 16 bases between them. The CDR3 is made up of 15 amino acids. The germline gives CDR1 SGHAT, CDR2 FQNNGV. CDR3 in DNA: TGTGCCAGCAGCCAGGCCCGGGGGATGGCCTACGAGCAGTACTTC. This codes for CASSQARGMAYEQYF. The full variable domain, in which reference TRBV11-2 and TRBJ2-7 provide the parts outside the CDR3, is EAGVAQSPRYKIIEKRQSVAFWCNPISGHATLYWYQQILGQGPKLLIQFQNNGVVDDSQLPKDRFSAERLKGVDSTLKIQPAKLEDSAVYLCASSQARGMAYEQYFGPGTRLTVT.

The chain uses TRBV12-3 or TRBV12-4 and TRBJ2-2, with D perhaps TRBD2 (5 bases). V shed 5 bases and J shed 3 bases, with 10 bases lying between them. CDR3 length equals 14 residues. This CDR3 reads CASSALGDTGELFF. The CDR3 DNA reads TGTGCCAGCAGTGCCCTCGGGGACACCGGGGAGCTGTTTTTT.

This clonotype has just a few counts. The chain is built from TRBV20-1 and TRBJ2-2; D assignment may be TRBD1 or TRBD2 (5 bases each). Looked up from germline, CDR1 is DFQATT and CDR2 is SNEGSKA (reference sequence). This CDR3 has 14 residues. V was pared by 8 bases and J by 0 bases, with 13 bases between. The CDR3 DNA reads as TGCAGTCTCCTGGGGGACCCGAACACCGGGGAGCTGTTTTTT. Amino acids: CSLLGDPNTGELFF.

This clonotype was seen a few times. The chain recombines TRBV7-9 with TRBJ2-4; 12 positions agree with TRBD2. V was clipped by 5 bases and J by 0 bases; unmatched bases: 2. The CDR3 spans 16 residues. Germline CDR1 is SEHNR and CDR2 is FQNEAQ (reference sequence). Here the CDR3 reads CASSGLAGLAKNIQYF. The CDR3 bases are TGTGCCAGCAGCGGACTAGCGGGACTAGCCAAAAACATTCAGTACTTC.

This clonotype appeared a few times. The gene calls are TRBV7-3 and TRBJ1-2, with D possibly being TRBD1 (6 bases). Germline-derived CDR1 and CDR2 are SGHTA and FQGTGA. Trimming stripped 9 bases from V and 6 bases from J, with 23 bases between. The CDR3 runs 15 residues. The CDR3 sequence is CARSDKNRVTNGYTF. In nucleotides, the CDR3 is TGTGCCAGGAGCGATAAGAACAGGGTTACAAATGGCTACACCTTC.

This clonotype appeared a few times. The J gene is TRBJ2-4, the V gene TRBV29-1; no clear D gene. The germline V gene has CDR1 SQVTM and CDR2 ANQGSEA. The CDR3 totals 14 residues. V lost 5 bases and J lost 0, with 11 bases in between. CDR3 coding DNA: TGCAGCGTTCGACTTCGTTTAGCCAAAAACATTCAGTACTTC. Protein: CSVRLRLAKNIQYF.

This clonotype was recorded many times. The chain has TRBV4-1 and TRBJ2-2; unclear D gene. This CDR3 contains 15 residues. Looked up from germline, CDR1 is MGHRA and CDR2 is YSYEKL. Between the trimmed V and J ends, which lost 0 bases and 4 bases, there was a span of 9 bases. CDR3 sequence (DNA): TGCGCCAGCAGCCAAGAAATCTTCTTCACCGGGGAGCTGTTTTTT. Encoded protein: CASSQEIFFTGELFF.

V and J are TRBV5-1 and TRBJ1-1, with a tentative D call TRBD1 (5 bases). CDR1 is SGHRS, CDR2 YFSETQ, per germline. The CDR3 is 15 amino acids. Trimming stripped 4 bases from V and 2 bases from J, with 15 bases between. CDR3: CASSQAGTANTEAFF. The DNA of the CDR3 is TGCGCCAGCAGCCAAGCTGGGACGGCTAACACTGAAGCTTTCTTT.

The genes are TRBV7-6 and TRBJ2-5; TRBD1 aligns across 8 bases. The J call may be incorrect, as the DNA end agrees better with TRBJ2-7. The CDR3 runs 15 residues. Germline values: CDR1 SGHVS, CDR2 FNYEAQ. For the CDR3, the DNA is TGTGCCAGCAGCTCTGAACCGGGACAGGAGGCCGAGCAGTACTTC. Residues: CASSSEPGQEAEQYF.

The rearrangement joins TRBV28 to TRBJ1-5; D is unresolved. V was shortened by 2 bases and J by 3 bases, with 17 bases between the two germline ends. CDR3 length: 17 residues. Germline CDR1 and CDR2: MDHEN and SYDVKM. This CDR3 reads CASSLRRVVGTNQPQHF. CDR3 in DNA: TGTGCCAGCAGTTTACGGAGAGTAGTAGGTACCAATCAGCCCCAGCATTTT.

This clonotype appeared a few times. The chain has TRBV28 and TRBJ1-1; 8 nucleotides match TRBD1. CDR1 is MDHEN, CDR2 SYDVKM, per germline. This CDR3 spans 14 amino acids. V trimming: 7 bases; J trimming: 7 bases; junction bases outside the gene matches: 11. The CDR3 sequence: CASIPKTGAFEAFF. The CDR3, as DNA: TGTGCCAGCATCCCGAAGACAGGGGCGTTTGAAGCTTTCTTT.